This T cell receptor (beta chain) was identified in a study of blood T cell repertoires in COVID-19. The wider study: COVID-19 samples collected from the United States, Italy and Spain covered acute and convalescent phases. PBMCs, B-cell-depleted T cells, or T cells were the source of the cDNA or gDNA that made up the material.

How the authors handled the data: Estimates of nucleated cell counts were drawn from the amplification of reference gene primers. Here immunoSEQ multiplex PCR was the method, and the copy in TCRdb shows in-frame clones only, minus some. The DNA was the basis for D and trimming; V, J and clone size are from that table. The sample contains more than 200,000 clones, around nine tenths of which appear only once. Germline CDR1 reads KGHSH; CDR2 reads LQKENI. This CDR3 has 16 amino acids. Germline trimming cut 3 bases from V and 0 bases from J; bases unmatched to any gene: 7. This TCR derives from a woman aged 40 to 55 who had recovered from COVID-19. The chain carries TRBV18 and TRBJ1-1; the match to TRBD1 covers 7 bases. Sequencing was carried out using peripheral blood. The CDR3 loop reads CASSPKTGTLNTEAFF. The DNA of the CDR3 is TGTGCCAGCTCACCCAAGACAGGGACGTTGAACACTGAAGCTTTCTTT.